This T cell receptor beta chain stems from a study of beta chain features in type 1 diabetes. The germline gives CDR1 MGHRA, CDR2 YSYEKL. The CDR3 covers 15 residues. The V segment lost 4 bases and the J segment 5 bases; nucleotides outside the gene matches: 8. This clone came up many times. Expressed TCRB transcripts were sequenced, since all the RNA that had been isolated was reverse transcribed. Assay: immunoSEQ multiplex PCR; the TCRdb copy retains only in-frame clones and omits some. The sample holds more than 150,000 clones; about 13% are singletons and the top ten take 0.62%. The TCR was taken from a woman between 18 and 29 years old in good health. Material for sequencing was central memory CD4+ T cells from blood. The rearrangement uses TRBV4-1 and TRBJ2-1; TRBD2 matches 7 bases. CDR3: CASSPGGLRDNEQFF. In nucleotides, the CDR3 is TGCGCCAGCAGCCCTGGGGGACTACGAGACAATGAGCAGTTCTTC.